This T cell receptor (beta chain) derives from a study of a mutant IDH1 vaccine in newly diagnosed glioma. About the study: Patients were started on vaccination 4-6 weeks after radiotherapy alone, or with temozolomide cycles.

General observations from the study: Overall, almost 95% of patients had vaccine-induced immune responses.

The germline CDR1 and CDR2 sequences are SGHTS and YDEGEE. The CDR3 extends over 16 amino acids. V was pared by 1 base and J by 7 bases, with 7 bases of the junction left unmatched. On this clone: Its cognate antigen is unknown.

Noted time point: week 23, last vaccination. Vaccine doses each comprised 300 ug of mutant IDH1 20-mer peptide, with topical imiquimod. Assay used: immunoSEQ multiplex PCR; TCRdb lists only in-frame clones, some missing. The data show around 9,700 clones, roughly 88% seen once. This specimen consisted of PBMCs, obtained from a glioma patient whose treatment included an IDH1 peptide vaccine. This sequence joins TRBV5-8 and TRBJ1-5; TRBD1 matches at 11 bases. This receptor was taken from a woman aged 40 to 49 with glioma. Some clones in this sample may be carry-over from other donors' samples. The CDR3 region is CASSLKAGQGGQPQHF. In DNA form, the CDR3 reads TGTGCCAGCAGCTTGAAGGCGGGACAGGGGGGACAGCCCCAGCATTTT.